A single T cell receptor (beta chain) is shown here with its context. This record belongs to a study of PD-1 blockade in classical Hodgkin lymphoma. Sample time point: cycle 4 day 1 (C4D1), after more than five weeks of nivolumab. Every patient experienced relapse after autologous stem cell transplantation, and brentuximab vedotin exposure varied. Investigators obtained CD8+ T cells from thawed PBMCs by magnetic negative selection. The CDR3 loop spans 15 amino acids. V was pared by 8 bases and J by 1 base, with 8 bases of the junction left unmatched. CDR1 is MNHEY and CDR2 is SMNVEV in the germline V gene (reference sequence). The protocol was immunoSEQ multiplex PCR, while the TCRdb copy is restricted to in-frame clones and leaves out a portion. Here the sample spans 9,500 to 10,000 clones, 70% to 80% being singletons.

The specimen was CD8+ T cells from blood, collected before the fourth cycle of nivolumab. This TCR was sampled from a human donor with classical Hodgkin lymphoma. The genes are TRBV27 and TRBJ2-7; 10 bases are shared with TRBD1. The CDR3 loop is CASSLRDRGSYEQYF. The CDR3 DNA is TGTGCCAGCTCTTTACGGGACAGGGGATCCTACGAGCAGTACTTC.